Below, 28 T cell receptor beta chains from the same sample are listed, as sequenced in a study of shared clonotypes between healthy human individuals. Measured with immunoSEQ multiplex PCR; TCRdb has only the in-frame clones, and not every one. Of 450,000 to 500,000 clones listed, almost 80% are singletons. The sequencing sample was made of PBMCs. The receptor set was obtained from a woman aged 40 to 55 in good health. Some clones in this sample may be carry-over from other donors' samples.

This chain links TRBV6-1 with TRBJ1-4; the D gene is possibly TRBD1 (6 bases). CDR3 length: 14 residues. V dropped 10 bases and J dropped 1 base, with 13 bases sitting between them. In germline, CDR1 is MNHNS, CDR2 SASEGT. In nucleotides, the CDR3 is TGTGCCACCGGCCGGGGGCGAACTAATGAAAAACTGTTTTTT. It encodes CATGRGRTNEKLFF.

In DNA, the CDR3 is TGTGCCAGCAGCTTAGTTGGGGAAAAAGAGACCCAGTACTTC. Translated, it gives CASSLVGEKETQYF. V and J are TRBV11-2 and TRBJ2-5; D is undetermined. Germline CDR1 and CDR2: SGHAT and FQNNGV. The CDR3 is 14 residues long. Trimming left V 1 base short and J 3 bases short, with 9 bases between. The whole variable domain, remainder taken from reference TRBV11-2 and TRBJ2-5, is EAGVAQSPRYKIIEKRQSVAFWCNPISGHATLYWYQQILGQGPKLLIQFQNNGVVDDSQLPKDRFSAERLKGVDSTLKIQPAKLEDSAVYLCASSLVGEKETQYFGPGTRLLVL.

The chain carries TRBV4-2 and TRBJ1-1; tentatively, D is TRBD1 (6 bases). The CDR3 is 17 residues long. CDR1 and CDR2 from the germline V gene are LGHNA and YNFKEQ. V was shortened by 5 bases and J by 7 bases, with 26 bases between the two germline ends. CDR3 nucleotide sequence: TGTGCCAGCAGCTTCCAATTAACGGGGGCAGGCCTAGATGAAGCTTTCTTT. Amino acid sequence: CASSFQLTGAGLDEAFF.

The rearrangement joins TRBV19 to TRBJ1-6; D unclear. The CDR3 spans 14 residues. Deletions cut 11 bases from V and 4 bases from J, with 15 bases between. Germline V gene lookup returns CDR1 LNHDA and CDR2 SQIVND (reference sequence). The CDR3 DNA sequence: TGTGCCCCGGGGAGAGCAGATTATAATTCACCCCTCCACTTT. It specifies CAPGRADYNSPLHF.

This clone was picked up one time. This chain uses TRBV28 with TRBJ1-5, with D possibly being TRBD1 (6 bases). The CDR3 covers 13 residues. Germline V gene lookup returns CDR1 MDHEN and CDR2 SYDVKM. V was trimmed by 6 bases and J by 6 bases, leaving 12 bases between them. The CDR3 region is CASSPIGGQPQHF. CDR3 DNA sequence: TGTGCCAGCAGCCCTATAGGGGGTCAGCCCCAGCATTTT.

This clone was found a few times. V gene TRBV6-4 combines with J gene TRBJ1-1; D perhaps matches TRBD1 (6 bases). Between the trimmed V and J ends, which lost 4 bases and 5 bases, there was a span of 11 bases. Per the germline V gene, CDR1 is MRHNA and CDR2 is SNTAGT. This CDR3 is 13 amino acids long. The CDR3 DNA reads as TGTGCCAGCAGTGTGGGGGCCGAAACTGAAGCTTTCTTT. It yields the protein CASSVGAETEAFF.

This clone was observed at least ten times. The chain uses TRBV13 and TRBJ2-3; D unresolved. The CDR3 has 17 residues. From germline, CDR1 is PRHDT and CDR2 FYEKMQ (reference sequence). V shed 1 base and J shed 1 base, with 15 bases lying between them. In nucleotides, the CDR3 is TGTGCCAGCAGCTTAGTGGTCGCGGCAGCACGCACAGATACGCAGTATTTT. Translating gives CASSLVVAAARTDTQYF.

This chain connects TRBV18 to TRBJ1-4, with no clear D. V lost 6 bases and J lost 8, with 13 bases in between. The germline V gene has CDR1 KGHSH and CDR2 LQKENI. The CDR3 sequence is 13 residues long. CDR3 protein: CASSSVAPEKLFF. CDR3 sequence (DNA): TGTGCCAGCTCGTCGGTTGCTCCCGAAAAACTGTTTTTT.

The V and J genes are TRBV28 and TRBJ2-1, with 7 bases fitting TRBD2. The length of the CDR3 is 15 residues. The trim removed 6 bases at V and 1 base at J, leaving 6 bases unmatched. In germline, CDR1 is MDHEN, CDR2 SYDVKM. The DNA for the CDR3 is TGTGCCAGCAGCTCTAGCGGCCATTCCTACAATGAGCAGTTCTTC. Residues: CASSSSGHSYNEQFF.

The genes are TRBV7-2 and TRBJ2-7, with D hard to call. The CDR3 spans 12 residues. The V end was cut by 4 bases, the J end by 9 bases, with 13 bases between. Germline CDR1 reads SGHTA; CDR2 reads FQGNSA. CDR3 protein: CASSSSYERQYF. The CDR3 DNA sequence: TGTGCCAGCAGCTCCTCCTACGAGCGGCAGTACTTC. The full variable domain, in which reference TRBV7-2 and TRBJ2-7 provide the parts outside the CDR3, is GAGVSQSPSNKVTEKGKDVELRCDPISGHTALYWYRQSLGQGLEFLIYFQGNSAPDKSGLPSDRFSAERTGGSVSTLTIQRTQQEDSAVYLCASSSSYERQYFGPGTRLTVT.

The chain combines TRBV5-1 with TRBJ1-4; 9 bases agree with TRBD1. The germline gives CDR1 SGHRS, CDR2 YFSETQ. V lost 3 bases and J lost 7; bases outside the gene matches: 4. The CDR3 consists of 14 residues. The CDR3 loop reads CASSSGTGREKLFF. CDR3 sequence (DNA): TGCGCCAGCAGCTCCGGGACAGGGCGTGAAAAACTGTTTTTT. Full variable domain (remainder filled in from reference TRBV5-1 and TRBJ1-4): KAGVTQTPRYLIKTRGQQVTLSCSPISGHRSVSWYQQTPGQGLQFLFEYFSETQRNKGNFPGRFSGRQFSNSRSEMNVSTLELGDSALYLCASSSGTGREKLFFGSGTQLSVL.

A remark on this clone: The same CDR3 is also encoded by other DNA sequences in this sample. V gene TRBV5-4 combines with J gene TRBJ2-5; 8 bases are a match to TRBD1. The germline V gene encodes CDR1 SGHNT and CDR2 YYREEE (reference sequence). The CDR3 length is 14 residues. With 0 bases clipped from V and 5 bases from J, the junction kept 3 bases outside the gene matches. The CDR3 region is CASSLGRGQETQYF. The CDR3 coding sequence is TGTGCCAGCAGCTTGGGCAGGGGGCAGGAGACCCAGTACTTC.

The chain combines TRBV4-1 with TRBJ1-2; possible D gene TRBD1, 5 bases. The CDR3 spans 17 residues. Germline V lookup: CDR1 MGHRA, CDR2 YSYEKL. V gave up 1 base and J gave up 2 bases, with 17 bases separating them. CDR3 amino acids: CASSQALRRDGNYGYTF. CDR3 bases: TGCGCCAGCAGCCAAGCCCTCCGGCGGGACGGGAACTATGGCTACACCTTC.

This clone appeared a single time. This rearrangement joins TRBV2 to TRBJ1-5; the D gene is possibly TRBD1 (6 bases). The CDR3 contains 15 residues. The germline CDR1 and CDR2 sequences are SNHLY and FYNNEI. V was trimmed by 1 base and J by 7 bases, leaving 14 bases between them. The CDR3 nucleotides read TGTGCCAGCAGTGAAGGCCCAGGGGCCAGGCAGCCCCAGCATTTT. Amino acids: CASSEGPGARQPQHF.

V and J are TRBV27 and TRBJ1-2; the D gene is possibly TRBD1 (6 bases). V was trimmed by 5 bases and J by 4 bases, leaving 17 bases between them. The CDR3 runs 15 residues. The germline gives CDR1 MNHEY, CDR2 SMNVEV (reference sequence). The CDR3 nucleotides are TGTGCCAGCAGTCTCGCCGGACAGTTTTCCTATGGCTACACCTTC. Translation: CASSLAGQFSYGYTF.

The chain has TRBV6-1 and TRBJ1-1; D gene unclear. The CDR3 length is 13 residues. V lost 4 bases and J 0 bases, leaving 6 bases between the germline ends. CDR1 is MNHNS and CDR2 is SASEGT in the germline V gene. In nucleotides, the CDR3 is TGTGCCAGCAGTGGCGAGCTGAACACTGAAGCTTTCTTT. Protein: CASSGELNTEAFF.

This sequence joins TRBV5-4 and TRBJ2-5, with D perhaps TRBD1 (5 bases). The ends were cut back, 0 bases at V and 5 bases at J, with 8 bases in the middle. Germline CDR1 SGHNT, CDR2 YYREEE (reference sequence). The CDR3 contains 13 residues. The CDR3 region has the DNA TGTGCCAGCAGCTTGGAAGGGGCGGAGACCCAGTACTTC. Translation gives CASSLEGAETQYF.

CDR3 in amino acids: CASSLALGQGVTNEKLFF. CDR3 DNA: TGTGCCAGCAGCTTAGCTTTGGGACAGGGGGTAACTAATGAAAAACTGTTTTTT. The chain uses TRBV7-9 and TRBJ1-4; 11 nucleotides line up with TRBD1. CDR1 is SEHNR, CDR2 FQNEAQ, per germline (reference sequence). The CDR3 is 18 amino acids. Trimming cost V 0 bases and J 1 base; bases outside gene matches: 4.

This chain uses TRBV5-4 with TRBJ1-1; D is perhaps TRBD1 (6 bases). CDR3 length: 16 residues. Deletions cut 3 bases from V and 4 bases from J, with 19 bases between. Germline lookup yields CDR1 SGHNT and CDR2 YYREEE (reference sequence). In DNA, the CDR3 is TGTGCCAGCAGCTGGGGGCCCTCCCTAGAGGGCACTGAAGCTTTCTTT. This codes for CASSWGPSLEGTEAFF.

The chain has TRBV6-1 and TRBJ2-7, with 7 bases identical to TRBD1. Germline V gives CDR1 MNHNS, CDR2 SASEGT. The CDR3 covers 11 residues. J gave up 2 bases and V 8 bases, and 0 bases lay outside the gene matches. CDR3 nucleotide sequence: TGTGCCAGCCAGGGGGCCTACGAGCAGTACTTC. This translates into CASQGAYEQYF.

This chain joins TRBV5-1 and TRBJ2-1; tentatively, D is TRBD2 (6 bases). V was shortened by 4 bases and J by 6 bases, with 11 bases between the two germline ends. Germline assignment: CDR1 SGHRS and CDR2 YFSETQ. This CDR3 comprises 13 residues. CDR3 sequence (DNA): TGCGCCAGCAGCAGGCGGGACCCCAATGAGCAGTTCTTC. Translating gives CASSRRDPNEQFF.

V is TRBV15 and J is TRBJ2-7, with D possibly matching TRBD2 (5 bases). Germline CDR1 LNHNV, CDR2 YYDKDF (reference sequence). This CDR3 is built from 14 residues. Trimming removed 6 bases from V and 0 bases from J, with 12 bases in between. CDR3 bases: TGTGCCACCAGGGTAGGTGGGAGCTCCTACGAGCAGTACTTC. This codes for CATRVGGSSYEQYF.

The chain recombines TRBV11-3 with TRBJ2-2, with a weak D call TRBD1 (6 bases). The germline gives CDR1 SGHNT, CDR2 YENEEA. This CDR3 has 13 amino acids. Deletions cut 5 bases from V and 5 bases from J, with 9 bases between. CDR3 loop: CASSLQGTGELFF. The CDR3 DNA reads as TGTGCCAGCAGCCTACAGGGTACCGGGGAGCTGTTTTTT.

As regards this clone: At the DNA level, this CDR3 is encoded by other sequences in the same sample as well. J is TRBJ1-1 and V is TRBV19; D gene unclear. V gave up 3 bases and J gave up 0 bases, with 5 bases separating them. This CDR3 has 13 residues. Germline V gives CDR1 LNHDA, CDR2 SQIVND (reference sequence). The CDR3 sequence is CASSISMNTEAFF. CDR3 in DNA: TGTGCCAGTAGTATCTCTATGAACACTGAAGCTTTCTTT.

This rearrangement joins TRBV7-3 to TRBJ2-1; D possibly corresponds to TRBD2 (5 bases). Trimming shortened V by 5 bases and J by 0 bases, and 11 bases separated the two germline ends. CDR1 SGHTA and CDR2 FQGTGA come from the germline V gene. CDR3 length: 15 amino acids. Here the CDR3 reads CASSPDLSSYNEQFF. Here the CDR3 DNA reads TGTGCCAGCAGCCCGGACTTGAGCTCCTACAATGAGCAGTTCTTC.

There are a few counts of this clone. V usage is TRBV7-2 and J usage is TRBJ1-2; the D gene is possibly TRBD1 (5 bases). The CDR3 consists of 13 residues. Deletions cut 6 bases from V and 8 bases from J, with 16 bases between. The V gene's germline CDR1 is SGHTA and CDR2 FQGNSA. The DNA for the CDR3 is TGTGCCAGCAGACCCCAGGGTTCTGGGGGCTACACCTTC. It is translated as CASRPQGSGGYTF.

The chain is built from TRBV15 and TRBJ2-3, with TRBD2 identical over 11 bases. There are 16 residues in the CDR3. V was pared by 5 bases and J by 4 bases, with 8 bases of the junction left unmatched. Germline CDR1 reads LNHNV; CDR2 reads YYDKDF (reference sequence). CDR3 in DNA: TGTGCCACCAGCGCCACGACTAGCGGGATTTCAGATACGCAGTATTTT. Protein sequence: CATSATTSGISDTQYF.

This sequence joins TRBV19 and TRBJ1-2, with no clear D. CDR1 is LNHDA and CDR2 is SQIVND in the germline V gene (reference sequence). The CDR3 runs to 17 residues. V gave up 4 bases and J gave up 0 bases, with 18 bases separating them. The CDR3 coding sequence is TGTGCCAGTAGTAGTTTTACGACAAGTTCCTCTAACTATGGCTACACCTTC. Protein sequence: CASSSFTTSSSNYGYTF.